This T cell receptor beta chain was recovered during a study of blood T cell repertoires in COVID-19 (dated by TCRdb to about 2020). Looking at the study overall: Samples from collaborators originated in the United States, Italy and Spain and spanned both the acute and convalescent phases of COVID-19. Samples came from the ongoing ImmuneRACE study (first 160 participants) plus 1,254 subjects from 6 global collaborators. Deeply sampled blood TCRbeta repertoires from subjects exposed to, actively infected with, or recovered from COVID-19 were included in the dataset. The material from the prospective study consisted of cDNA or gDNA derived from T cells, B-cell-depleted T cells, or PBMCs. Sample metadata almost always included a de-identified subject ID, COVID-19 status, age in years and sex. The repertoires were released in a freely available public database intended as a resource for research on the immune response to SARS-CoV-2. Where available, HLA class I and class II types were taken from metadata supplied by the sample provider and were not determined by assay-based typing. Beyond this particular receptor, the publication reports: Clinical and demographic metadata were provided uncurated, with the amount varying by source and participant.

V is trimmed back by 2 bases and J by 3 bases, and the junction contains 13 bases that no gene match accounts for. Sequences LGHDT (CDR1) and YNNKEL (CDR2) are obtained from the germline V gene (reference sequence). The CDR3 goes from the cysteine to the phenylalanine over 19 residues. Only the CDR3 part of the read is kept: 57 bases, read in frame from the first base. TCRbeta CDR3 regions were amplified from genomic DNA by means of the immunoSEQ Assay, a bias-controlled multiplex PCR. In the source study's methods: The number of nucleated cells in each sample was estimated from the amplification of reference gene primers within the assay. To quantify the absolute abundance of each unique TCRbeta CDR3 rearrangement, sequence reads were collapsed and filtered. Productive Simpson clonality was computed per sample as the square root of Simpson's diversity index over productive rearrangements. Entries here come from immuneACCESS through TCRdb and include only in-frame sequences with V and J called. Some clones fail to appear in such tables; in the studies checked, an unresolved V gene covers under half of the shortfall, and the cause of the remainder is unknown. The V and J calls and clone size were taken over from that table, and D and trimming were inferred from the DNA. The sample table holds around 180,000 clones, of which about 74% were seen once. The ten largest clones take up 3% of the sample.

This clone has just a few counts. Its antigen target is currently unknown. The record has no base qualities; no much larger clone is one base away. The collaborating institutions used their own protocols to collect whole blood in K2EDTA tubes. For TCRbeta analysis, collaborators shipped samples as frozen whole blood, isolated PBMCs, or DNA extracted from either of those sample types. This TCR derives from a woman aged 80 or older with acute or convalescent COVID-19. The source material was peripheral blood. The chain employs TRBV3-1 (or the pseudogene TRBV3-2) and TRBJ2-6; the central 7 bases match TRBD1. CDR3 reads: CASSQLGQRRGGGANVLTF. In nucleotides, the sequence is TGTGCCAGCAGCCAACTGGGACAGCGGCGAGGAGGTGGGGCCAACGTCCTGACTTTC.